These T cell receptor beta chains were read from a single sample in a study of T cell responses to AZD1222 COVID-19 vaccine. Libraries were prepared by immunoSEQ multiplex PCR; TCRdb keeps only in-frame clonotypes and omits some of them. This table has tens of thousands of clones, more than 90% appearing once. The sequenced sample was peripheral blood, obtained 28 days after the second AZD1222 dose. The receptor source for this set is an adult who received the AZD1222 COVID-19 vaccine. Each CDR3 is given without its conserved first and last residue. The order of the fields is V gene, J gene, CDR3 protein.

v_call: TRBV6-1; j_call: TRBJ1-2; cdr3_aa: ASSEPPDRVYGYT
v_call: TRBV19; j_call: TRBJ1-1; cdr3_aa: ASSIALQGNTEAF
v_call: TRBV3-1/TRBV3-2; j_call: TRBJ1-1; cdr3_aa: ASSQHTSREAF
v_call: TRBV27; j_call: TRBJ2-5; cdr3_aa: ASSPWAGGPIGETQY
v_call: TRBV27; j_call: TRBJ2-2; cdr3_aa: ASSLRPGPYAEKGHTGELF
v_call: TRBV30; j_call: TRBJ1-1; cdr3_aa: AWGAWGATEAF
v_call: TRBV7-6; j_call: TRBJ2-2; cdr3_aa: ASSSSGRGTGELF
v_call: TRBV5-1; j_call: TRBJ1-4; cdr3_aa: ASSSLPTATNEKLF
v_call: TRBV19; j_call: TRBJ2-2; cdr3_aa: ASSMRADTGELF
v_call: TRBV30; j_call: TRBJ2-5; cdr3_aa: AWSVTQETQY
v_call: TRBV7-2; j_call: TRBJ2-1; cdr3_aa: ASSSPGLGWHEQF
v_call: TRBV18; j_call: TRBJ2-1; cdr3_aa: ASPENNEQF
v_call: TRBV6-5; j_call: TRBJ1-1; cdr3_aa: ASSNRGNTEAF
v_call: TRBV5-1; j_call: TRBJ2-7; cdr3_aa: ASRLGPSGEQY
v_call: TRBV18; j_call: TRBJ1-4; cdr3_aa: ASSPRPGGDEKLF
v_call: TRBV18; j_call: TRBJ2-2; cdr3_aa: ASSQSPTGELF
v_call: TRBV9; j_call: TRBJ1-2; cdr3_aa: ASSSSNRGKGYT
v_call: TRBV4-3; j_call: TRBJ1-1; cdr3_aa: ASSQEQGMNTEAF
v_call: TRBV3-1/TRBV3-2; j_call: TRBJ1-1; cdr3_aa: ASSHVTGGKYYTEAF
v_call: TRBV15; j_call: TRBJ2-3; cdr3_aa: ATSRDGASTDTQY
v_call: TRBV10-1; j_call: TRBJ2-7; cdr3_aa: ASRSEYRRDSSYEQY
v_call: TRBV7-2; j_call: TRBJ2-7; cdr3_aa: ASSLAQGYEQY
v_call: TRBV18; j_call: TRBJ1-4; cdr3_aa: ASSPTQGNEKLF
v_call: TRBV28; j_call: TRBJ2-3; cdr3_aa: ASSPSRGRADTQY
v_call: TRBV24-1; j_call: TRBJ2-5; cdr3_aa: ATSDQGTFQETQY
v_call: TRBV2; j_call: TRBJ2-1; cdr3_aa: ASEPTGINEQF
v_call: TRBV9; j_call: TRBJ2-7; cdr3_aa: ASSPRALQPYEQY
v_call: TRBV11-3; j_call: TRBJ2-1; cdr3_aa: ASSSRTSGYNEQF
v_call: TRBV6-5; j_call: TRBJ1-2; cdr3_aa: ASSPSGDGYT
v_call: TRBV11-1; j_call: TRBJ2-7; cdr3_aa: ASSPRFIYEQY
v_call: TRBV29-1; j_call: TRBJ2-3; cdr3_aa: SPGELRTDTQY
v_call: TRBV5-1; j_call: TRBJ2-5; cdr3_aa: ASSLSVGQGQETQY
v_call: TRBV11-2; j_call: TRBJ2-3; cdr3_aa: ASSPGLATDTQY
v_call: TRBV7-6; j_call: TRBJ2-1; cdr3_aa: ASTPRPSSYNEQF
v_call: TRBV5-1; j_call: TRBJ1-1; cdr3_aa: ASSPRTGAGAEAF